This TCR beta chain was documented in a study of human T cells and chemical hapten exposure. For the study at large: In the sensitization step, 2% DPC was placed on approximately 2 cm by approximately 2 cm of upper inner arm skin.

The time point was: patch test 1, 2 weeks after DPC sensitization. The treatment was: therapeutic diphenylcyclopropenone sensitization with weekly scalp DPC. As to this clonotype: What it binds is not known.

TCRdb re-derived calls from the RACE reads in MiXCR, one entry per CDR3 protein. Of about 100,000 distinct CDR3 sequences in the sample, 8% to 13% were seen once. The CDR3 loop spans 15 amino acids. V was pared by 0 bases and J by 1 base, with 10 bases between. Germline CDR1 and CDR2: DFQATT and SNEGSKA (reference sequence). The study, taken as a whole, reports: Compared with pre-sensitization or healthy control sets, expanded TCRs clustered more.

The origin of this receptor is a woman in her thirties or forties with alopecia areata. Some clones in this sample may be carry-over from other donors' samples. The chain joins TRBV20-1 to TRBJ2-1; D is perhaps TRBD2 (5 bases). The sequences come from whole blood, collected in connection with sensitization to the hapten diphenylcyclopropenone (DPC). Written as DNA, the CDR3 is TGCAGTGCTAGAGATGAAGGGAGTTCCTACAATGAGCAGTTCTTC. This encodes CSARDEGSSYNEQFF.